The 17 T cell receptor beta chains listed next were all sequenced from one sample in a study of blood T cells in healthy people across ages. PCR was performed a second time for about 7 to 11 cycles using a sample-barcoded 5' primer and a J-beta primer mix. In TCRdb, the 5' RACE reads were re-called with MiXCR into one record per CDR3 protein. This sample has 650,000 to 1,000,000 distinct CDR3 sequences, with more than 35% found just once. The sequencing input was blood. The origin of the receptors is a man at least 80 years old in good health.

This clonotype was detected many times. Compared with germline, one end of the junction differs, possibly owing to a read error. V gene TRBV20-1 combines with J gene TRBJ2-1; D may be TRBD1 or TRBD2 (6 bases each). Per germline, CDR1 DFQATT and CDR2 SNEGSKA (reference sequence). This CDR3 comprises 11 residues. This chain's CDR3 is CSPRGDNEQFF. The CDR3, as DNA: TGCAGTCCTAGGGGGGACAATGAGCAGTTCTTC.

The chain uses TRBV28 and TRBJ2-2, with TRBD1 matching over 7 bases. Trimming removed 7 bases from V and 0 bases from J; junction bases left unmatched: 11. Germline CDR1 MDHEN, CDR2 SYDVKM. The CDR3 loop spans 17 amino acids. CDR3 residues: CASIPSQGQTNTGELFF. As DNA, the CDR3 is TGTGCCAGCATCCCTTCTCAGGGACAGACGAACACCGGGGAGCTGTTTTTT.

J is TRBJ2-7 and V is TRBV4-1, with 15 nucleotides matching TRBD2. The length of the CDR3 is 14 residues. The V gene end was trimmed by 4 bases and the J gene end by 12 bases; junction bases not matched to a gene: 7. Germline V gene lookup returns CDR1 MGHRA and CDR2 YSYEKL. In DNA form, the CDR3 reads TGCGCCAGCAGCCCGACTTGGACTAGCGGGGGGGCGTACTTC. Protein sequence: CASSPTWTSGGAYF.

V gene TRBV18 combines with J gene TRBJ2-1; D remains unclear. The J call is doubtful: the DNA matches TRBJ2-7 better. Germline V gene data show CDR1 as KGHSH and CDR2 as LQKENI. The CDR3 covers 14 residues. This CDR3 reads CASSPPSSYNEQYF. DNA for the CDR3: TGTGCCAGCTCACCACCCAGCTCCTACAATGAGCAGTACTTC.

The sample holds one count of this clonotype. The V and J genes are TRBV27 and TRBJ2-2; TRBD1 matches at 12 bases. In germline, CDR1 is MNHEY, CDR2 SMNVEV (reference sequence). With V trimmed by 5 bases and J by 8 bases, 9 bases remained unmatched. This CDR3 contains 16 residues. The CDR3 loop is CASSTHGTGGIGELFF. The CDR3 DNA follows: TGTGCCAGCAGTACCCACGGGACAGGGGGCATAGGGGAGCTGTTTTTT.

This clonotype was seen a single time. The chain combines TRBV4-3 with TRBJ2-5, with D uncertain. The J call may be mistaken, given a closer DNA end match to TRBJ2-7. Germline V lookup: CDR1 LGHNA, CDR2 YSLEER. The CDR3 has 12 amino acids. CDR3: CASSQDGHEQYF. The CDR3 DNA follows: TGCGCCAGCAGCCAAGACGGCCACGAGCAGTACTTC.

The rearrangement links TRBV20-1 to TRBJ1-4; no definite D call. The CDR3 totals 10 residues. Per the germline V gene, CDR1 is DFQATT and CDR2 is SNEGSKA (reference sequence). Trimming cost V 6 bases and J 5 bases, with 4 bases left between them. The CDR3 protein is CSAQNEKLFF. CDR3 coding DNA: TGCAGTGCCCAGAATGAAAAACTGTTTTTT.

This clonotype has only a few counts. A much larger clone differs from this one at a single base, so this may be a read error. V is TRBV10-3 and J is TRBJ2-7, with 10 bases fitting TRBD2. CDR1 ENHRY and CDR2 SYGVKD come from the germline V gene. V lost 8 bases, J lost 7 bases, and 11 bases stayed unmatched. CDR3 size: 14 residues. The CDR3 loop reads CAIGALAGNNEQYF. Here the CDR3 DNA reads TGTGCCATCGGGGCACTAGCGGGGAACAATGAGCAGTACTTC.

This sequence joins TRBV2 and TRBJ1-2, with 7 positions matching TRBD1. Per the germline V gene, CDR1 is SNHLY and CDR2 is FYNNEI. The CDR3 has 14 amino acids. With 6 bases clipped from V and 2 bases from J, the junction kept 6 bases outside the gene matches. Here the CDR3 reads CASSETQGNYGYTF. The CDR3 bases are TGTGCCAGCAGCGAAACACAGGGGAACTATGGCTACACCTTC.

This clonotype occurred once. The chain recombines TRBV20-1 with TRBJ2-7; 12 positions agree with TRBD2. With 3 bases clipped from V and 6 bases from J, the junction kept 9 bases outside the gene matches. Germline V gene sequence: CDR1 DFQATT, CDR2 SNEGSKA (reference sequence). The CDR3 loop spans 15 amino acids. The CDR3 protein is CSARTTSGGRGEQYF. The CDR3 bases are TGCAGTGCTAGGACCACTAGCGGGGGGCGAGGCGAGCAGTACTTC.

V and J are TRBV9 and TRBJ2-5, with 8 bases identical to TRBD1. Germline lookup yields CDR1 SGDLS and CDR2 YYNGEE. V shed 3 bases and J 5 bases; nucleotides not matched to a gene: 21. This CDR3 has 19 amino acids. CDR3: CASSAHENSGTGPAETQYF. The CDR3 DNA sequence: TGTGCCAGCAGCGCCCACGAGAACTCCGGGACAGGCCCGGCGGAGACCCAGTACTTC. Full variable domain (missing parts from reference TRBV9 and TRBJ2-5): DSGVTQTPKHLITATGQRVTLRCSPRSGDLSVYWYQQSLDQGLQFLIQYYNGEERAKGNILERFSAQQFPDLHSELNLSSLELGDSALYFCASSAHENSGTGPAETQYFGPGTRLLVL.

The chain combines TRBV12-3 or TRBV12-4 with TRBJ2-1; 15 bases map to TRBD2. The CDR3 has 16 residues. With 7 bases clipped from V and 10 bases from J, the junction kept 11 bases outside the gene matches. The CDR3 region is CASTGLAGGTMNEQFF. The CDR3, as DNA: TGTGCCAGCACCGGACTAGCGGGAGGGACGATGAACGAGCAGTTCTTC.

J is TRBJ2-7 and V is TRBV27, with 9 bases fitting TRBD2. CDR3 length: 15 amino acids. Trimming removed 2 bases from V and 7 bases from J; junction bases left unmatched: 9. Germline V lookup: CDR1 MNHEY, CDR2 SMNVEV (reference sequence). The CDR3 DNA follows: TGTGCCAGCAGTTTAAAGGGACTAGCAGCGTTTGAGCAGTACTTC. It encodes CASSLKGLAAFEQYF.

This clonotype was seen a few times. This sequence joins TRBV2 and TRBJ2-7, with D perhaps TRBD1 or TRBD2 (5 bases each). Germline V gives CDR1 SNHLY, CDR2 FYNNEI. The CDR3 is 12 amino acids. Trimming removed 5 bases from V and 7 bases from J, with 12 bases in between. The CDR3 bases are TGTGCCAGCAGTCCGGGACGAAGGGAGCAGTACTTC. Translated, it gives CASSPGRREQYF.

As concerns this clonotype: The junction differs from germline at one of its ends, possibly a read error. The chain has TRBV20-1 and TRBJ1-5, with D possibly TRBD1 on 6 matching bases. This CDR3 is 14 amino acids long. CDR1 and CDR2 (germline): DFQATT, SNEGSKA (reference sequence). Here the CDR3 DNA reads TGCAGTGCTCTAAAAGGACAGCAAAATCAGCCCCGGCATTTT. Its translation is CSALKGQQNQPRHF.

This chain's CDR3 is CASSHRTGVTDTQYF. The CDR3 bases are TGTGCCAGCAGCCACCGGACAGGGGTCACAGATACGCAGTATTTT. V is TRBV7-2 and J is TRBJ2-3; TRBD1 agrees at 9 bases. CDR3 length: 15 amino acids. J lost 2 bases, V lost 5 bases, and 5 bases had no gene match. The germline V gene encodes CDR1 SGHTA and CDR2 FQGNSA.

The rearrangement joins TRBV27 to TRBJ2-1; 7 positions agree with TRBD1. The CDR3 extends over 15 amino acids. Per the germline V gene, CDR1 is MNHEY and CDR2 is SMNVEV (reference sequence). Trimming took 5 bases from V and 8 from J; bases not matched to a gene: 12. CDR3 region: CASSTRDSEIYEQFF. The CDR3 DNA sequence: TGTGCCAGCAGTACTCGGGACAGTGAAATATATGAGCAGTTCTTC.